The rows below give T cell receptor beta chains drawn from one sample of a study of CD8 T cells in Susac syndrome. TCRdb re-called the immunoSEQ multiplex PCR reads with MiXCR, one entry per CDR3 protein. Altogether about 180,000 distinct CDR3 sequences are present, under 95% being singletons, with the ten largest covering under 0.095%. The specimen was CD4+ T cells from PBMCs. The origin of the receptors is a human donor with multiple sclerosis. Each CDR3 is given with its conserved first and last residue. The D gene is left open where the match is weak. The listing skips clone size in some rows; elsewhere it reads once, few, many or a size class.

v_gene	j_gene	abundance	d_gene	CDR3aa	CDR3nt
TRBV28	TRBJ2-3	NA	NA	CASWRRADTQYF	TGTGCCAGCTGGAGGAGAGCAGATACGCAGTATTTT
TRBV2	TRBJ2-1	once	NA	CASNGGMGNKQFF	TGTGCCAGCAATGGCGGGATGGGGAATAAGCAGTTCTTC
TRBV29-1	TRBJ1-1	NA	NA	CSATPWGTEAFF	TGCAGCGCGACACCCTGGGGAACTGAAGCTTTCTTT
TRBV7-8	TRBJ1-4	few	TRBD1	CASSRRQGATNEKLFF	TGTGCCAGCAGCCGGCGACAGGGGGCTACTAATGAAAAACTGTTTTTT
TRBV6-5	TRBJ2-5	NA	NA	CASSLQGGLQETQYF	TGTGCCAGCAGCCTTCAAGGCGGGTTGCAAGAGACCCAGTACTTC
TRBV27	TRBJ1-2	NA	NA	CASSSGGQPYGYTF	TGTGCCAGCTCCTCCGGCGGACAGCCCTATGGCTACACCTTC
TRBV3-1	TRBJ2-7	NA	NA	CASSLGTFLYEQYF	TGTGCCAGCAGCTTAGGGACCTTTCTCTACGAGCAGTACTTC
TRBV20-1	TRBJ2-7	NA	TRBD1	CSATGTASAEQYF	TGCAGTGCTACCGGGACAGCTTCGGCCGAGCAGTACTTC
TRBV18	TRBJ1-1	NA	NA	CASSSNDAPPGAFF	TGTGCCAGCTCATCGAACGACGCCCCCCCAGGAGCTTTCTTT
TRBV28	TRBJ2-7	NA	TRBD2	CASRPTSGRLAEQHF	TGTGCCAGCAGACCTACTAGCGGGAGACTTGCAGAGCAGCACTTC
TRBV20-1	TRBJ2-5	NA	TRBD2	CSARVRGSGETQYF	TGCAGTGCTAGAGTTCGCGGGAGTGGGGAGACCCAGTACTTC
TRBV2	TRBJ1-1	NA	TRBD1	CASSEYKGAKAFF	TGTGCCAGCAGTGAATATAAGGGGGCGAAAGCCTTCTTT
TRBV2	TRBJ2-2	NA	TRBD2	CASRGRENTGELFF	TGTGCCAGCAGAGGGAGGGAGAACACCGGGGAGCTGTTTTTT
TRBV30	TRBJ2-1	few	TRBD1	CAWSVQGNEQFF	TGTGCCTGGAGTGTACAGGGGAATGAGCAGTTCTTC
TRBV29-1	TRBJ2-3	NA	TRBD2	CSVGTSGESTDTQYF	TGCAGCGTTGGGACTAGCGGGGAAAGCACAGATACGCAGTATTTT
TRBV27	TRBJ1-4	NA	NA	CASSRSYRPNEKLFF	TGTGCCAGCAGCCGATCCTACAGGCCGAATGAAAAACTGTTTTTT
TRBV7-2	TRBJ2-4	NA	TRBD1	CASSLDRGLAKNIQYF	TGTGCCAGCAGCTTGGACAGGGGGCTTGCCAAAAACATTCAGTACTTC
TRBV30	TRBJ1-6	once	NA	CATGGHGINSPLHF	TGTGCCACCGGGGGGCACGGGATTAATTCACCCCTCCACTTT
TRBV30	TRBJ2-4	NA	TRBD1	CAWSRGQKDIQYF	TGTGCCTGGAGTAGGGGACAGAAGGACATTCAGTACTTC
TRBV27	TRBJ2-3	NA	NA	CASSLRPTDTQYF	TGTGCCAGCTCACTAAGACCCACAGATACGCAGTATTTT
TRBV28	TRBJ2-5	NA	TRBD1	CASSSGQGKETQYF	TGTGCCAGCAGTTCCGGACAGGGAAAAGAGACCCAGTACTTC
TRBV7-2	TRBJ2-7	NA	NA	CASSPGAGSYEQYF	TGTGCCAGCAGCCCAGGGGCGGGCTCCTACGAGCAGTACTTC
TRBV6-2/TRBV6-3	TRBJ1-1	NA	TRBD1	CASTPRGRSEAFF	TGTGCCAGCACTCCGAGGGGGCGTAGTGAAGCTTTCTTT
TRBV6-5	TRBJ1-2	once	NA	CAPPWPGGYTF	TGTGCCCCTCCGTGGCCGGGGGGCTACACCTTC
TRBV15	TRBJ1-2	NA	NA	CATSRDGDYGYTF	TGTGCCACCAGCAGAGATGGCGACTATGGCTACACCTTC
TRBV24-1	TRBJ1-1	NA	NA	CATSPPGGQKNTEAFF	TGTGCCACCAGCCCCCCGGGCGGGCAGAAGAACACTGAAGCTTTCTTT
TRBV6-5	TRBJ2-7	NA	NA	CASGRGLSSYEQYF	TGTGCCAGTGGGCGCGGACTCAGCTCCTACGAGCAGTACTTC
TRBV7-3	TRBJ2-3	NA	NA	CASSLMGRGAGAAIGDTQYF	TGTGCCAGCAGCTTAATGGGCAGGGGTGCGGGGGCGGCAATAGGAGATACGCAGTATTTT
TRBV20-1	TRBJ2-3	NA	TRBD2	CSARERLANTDTQYF	TGCAGTGCTAGAGAAAGACTAGCCAACACAGATACGCAGTATTTT
TRBV3-1	TRBJ1-2	NA	NA	CASSQADGSHGYTF	TGTGCCAGCAGCCAAGCAGATGGCAGCCATGGCTACACCTTC
TRBV6-2/TRBV6-3	TRBJ2-2	NA	NA	CASSYSGISTGELFF	TGTGCCAGCAGTTACTCGGGTATTTCGACCGGGGAGCTGTTTTTT
TRBV5-1	TRBJ2-1	NA	NA	CASSSSESEQFF	TGCGCCAGCAGCTCTTCCGAGAGTGAGCAGTTCTTC
TRBV15	TRBJ2-7	NA	TRBD2	CATSRAPGRVYEQYF	TGTGCCACCAGCAGAGCCCCGGGGAGGGTGTACGAGCAGTACTTC
TRBV19	TRBJ1-6	NA	TRBD1	CASSVDRDHSPLHF	TGTGCCAGTAGTGTTGACAGGGATCATTCACCCCTCCACTTT
TRBV7-2	TRBJ2-7	NA	NA	CASSFLLSYEQYF	TGTGCCAGCAGCTTCCTACTATCCTACGAGCAGTACTTC
TRBV19	TRBJ2-5	NA	TRBD2	CASSSSGINQETQYF	TGTGCCAGTAGTTCTAGCGGGATTAACCAAGAGACCCAGTACTTC
TRBV5-4	TRBJ2-5	NA	NA	CASSPTGGQKETQYF	TGTGCCAGCAGCCCGACGGGGGGACAGAAAGAGACCCAGTACTTC
TRBV6-8	TRBJ2-7	once	TRBD1	CASRRKRDRSSYEQYF	TGTGCCAGCAGACGGAAGAGGGACAGGTCTTCCTACGAGCAGTACTTC
TRBV7-9	TRBJ2-1	NA	TRBD2	CASSLRGGADNEQFF	TGTGCCAGCAGCTTACGCGGGGGGGCCGACAATGAGCAGTTCTTC
TRBV5-4	TRBJ2-1	NA	NA	CASSQDRNEQFF	TGTGCCAGCAGTCAGGACCGAAATGAGCAGTTCTTC
TRBV27	TRBJ2-7	once	NA	CASSLSRQGANEQYF	TGTGCCAGCAGTTTATCGCGTCAAGGGGCCAACGAGCAGTACTTC
TRBV6-5	TRBJ1-2	NA	TRBD1	CASSAGTVYGYTF	TGTGCCAGCAGTGCCGGGACAGTTTATGGCTACACCTTC
TRBV6-5	TRBJ2-1	NA	NA	CASSYSSRGYNEQFF	TGTGCCAGCAGTTACTCGTCTAGGGGTTACAATGAGCAGTTCTTC
TRBV24-1	TRBJ2-1	NA	TRBD2	CATRGLAGPNNEQFF	TGTGCCACCAGGGGACTAGCGGGTCCTAACAATGAGCAGTTCTTC
TRBV6-6	TRBJ2-1	NA	NA	CASSSRAYRYNEQFF	TGTGCCAGCAGTTCTCGGGCGTACCGGTACAATGAGCAGTTCTTC
TRBV6-6	TRBJ2-3	few	NA	CASRGLTDTQYF	TGTGCCAGCAGGGGACTGACAGATACGCAGTATTTT
TRBV5-1	TRBJ2-6	NA	NA	CASTGSGANVLTF	TGCGCCAGCACTGGCTCTGGGGCCAACGTCCTGACTTTC
TRBV19	TRBJ1-1	NA	NA	CASSIRGVTEAFF	TGTGCCAGTAGTATTCGGGGGGTCACTGAAGCTTTCTTT
TRBV6-5	TRBJ2-1	NA	NA	CASSYRPGAGSEQFF	TGTGCCAGCAGTTACCGGCCGGGGGCTGGTAGTGAGCAGTTCTTC
TRBV27	TRBJ1-1	NA	NA	CASSPWGPLNTEAFF	TGTGCCAGCAGTCCCTGGGGACCGCTTAACACTGAAGCTTTCTTT
TRBV5-1	TRBJ1-2	NA	NA	CASSLLASGNYGYTF	TGCGCCAGCAGCTTGCTTGCCTCAGGGAACTATGGCTACACCTTC
TRBV12-3/TRBV12-4	TRBJ1-2	NA	NA	CASNHFPNYGYTF	TGTGCCAGCAACCACTTCCCGAACTATGGCTACACCTTC
TRBV29-1	TRBJ1-2	NA	NA	CSVGTGLLYGYTF	TGCAGCGTTGGTACAGGCCTCCTCTATGGCTACACCTTC
TRBV30	TRBJ1-5	NA	NA	CAWTRGLGNQPQHF	TGTGCCTGGACCCGAGGTCTTGGCAATCAGCCCCAGCATTTT